What follows are 3 T cell receptor beta chains derived from one specimen sequenced in a study of vaccination effects on CD4 cells after COVID-19. These receptors are not linked to any known antigen. The ViraFEST assay expanded antigen-specific CD4+ T cells with viral peptide pools before sequencing. Upon completion of 10 days in culture, CD4+ T cells were isolated. The participants, recipients of two vaccine doses, got either BNT162b2 or mRNA-1273. Data came from immunoSEQ multiplex PCR; TCRdb stores just in-frame clones and leaves some out. The table shows fewer than 80,000 clones, with around 70% occurring only once. The sequencing used CD4+ T cells from PBMCs cultured with HCoV-229E spike peptides, collected after COVID-19 vaccination. The receptors shown here come from a human donor who received a COVID-19 vaccine.

The J gene is TRBJ1-4, the V gene TRBV5-6; no reliable D call. V lost 4 bases to trimming and J lost 8 bases, with 9 bases between them. Germline V gene lookup returns CDR1 SGHDT and CDR2 YYEEEE. The length of the CDR3 is 12 residues. CDR3 amino acids: CASSQLGEKLFF. CDR3 nucleotides: TGTGCCAGCAGCCAATTAGGGGAAAAACTGTTTTTT.

About this clone: At one end, the junction sequence differs from germline, possibly due to a read error. The J gene is TRBJ1-1, the V gene TRBV11-2, with D tentatively TRBD1 (5 bases). The CDR3 loop spans 14 amino acids. The germline V gene encodes CDR1 SGHAT and CDR2 FQNNGV. The DNA of the CDR3 is TGTGCCAGCAGCATAGACAGCATGAACACTGAAGCTTTCTTT. It specifies CASSIDSMNTEAFF.

The rearrangement joins TRBV19 to TRBJ1-5, with TRBD1 identical over 8 bases. The germline V gene encodes CDR1 LNHDA and CDR2 SQIVND (reference sequence). This CDR3 contains 15 residues. Losses at the gene ends were 4 bases for V and 1 base for J; bases not matched to a gene: 3. The CDR3 nucleotides read TGTGCCAGTAGTACAGGGGGCGCAAGCAATCAGCCCCAGCATTTT. Its translation is CASSTGGASNQPQHF. Filled out from reference TRBV19 and TRBJ1-5, the complete variable domain reads DGGITQSPKYLFRKEGQNVTLSCEQNLNHDAMYWYRQDPGQGLRLIYYSQIVNDFQKGDIAEGYSVSREKKESFPLTVTSAQKNPTAFYLCASSTGGASNQPQHFGDGTRLSIL.